The following is a TCR beta chain sequence with its context. Its antigen remains unidentified. Time point described: 20-29 weeks after completion of therapy. The data derive from a study of T cell therapy after organ transplantation. Study summary: Two of the ten patients were classed as nonresponders. A median of 1.92 x 10^8 CMV-specific T cells was infused in 2 to 6 doses.

Study results and limitations: Nonresponders had marked pretherapy clonal expansions and little post-therapy change.

The method was immunoSEQ multiplex PCR; TCRdb's version includes in-frame clones alone and lacks a portion of them. The sample shows over 20,000 clones, less than 90% of them seen only once. Germline CDR1 and CDR2: SGHKS and YYEKEE (reference sequence). The V end lost 5 bases, the J end lost 5 bases, and 17 bases lay between the germline ends. The CDR3 spans 14 residues. The receptor was derived from a human patient who had received a solid organ transplant and had CMV disease. Certain T cells may be donor cells from the graft. The specimen was CD8+ T cells from blood, collected after autologous CMV-specific T cell therapy. The chain carries TRBV5-5 and TRBJ2-7; no clear D gene. This CDR3 reads CASSTGPRFNEQYF. Here the CDR3 DNA reads TGTGCCAGCAGTACCGGGCCCAGGTTTAACGAGCAGTACTTC.